This T cell receptor beta chain was sequenced for a study of CD8 T cells in ankylosing spondylitis. This clonotype has a handful of counts. Its antigen is undetermined. Overall study results and limits: A subset of motif variants has previously been described in the synovial fluid and blood of reactive arthritis. Peripheral blood held disease-linked clones only at relatively low frequency, and these were CD8+. Reported data indicate significant enrichment of disease-linked clones within matched ankylosing spondylitis synovial fluid. Seemingly characteristic of ankylosing spondylitis blood was a TCR beta motif consisting of about 8 highly homologous variants.

Construction of TCR beta libraries was performed using quantitative 5'-RACE with molecular barcodes. TCRdb recomputed calls from the 5' RACE reads with MiXCR, one row per CDR3 protein. The profile shows under 950,000 distinct CDR3 sequences, around 20% of them singletons. The source is a male donor with ankylosing spondylitis. The sequenced sample was blood, either unsorted or a sorted T cell fraction (not recorded which).

The chain's CDR3 is CASSTRGDGGYTF. CDR3 bases: TGTGCCAGCAGCACTAGAGGGGACGGTGGCTACACCTTC. V usage is TRBV7-9 and J usage is TRBJ1-2; weak D call: TRBD1 (5 bases). Trimming shortened V by 5 bases and J by 7 bases, and 14 bases separated the two germline ends. Germline CDR1 and CDR2: SEHNR and FQNEAQ (reference sequence). The CDR3 is 13 residues long. Using reference TRBV7-9 and TRBJ1-2 for the parts outside the CDR3, the full variable domain is DTGVSQNPRHKITKRGQNVTFRCDPISEHNRLYWYRQTLGQGPEFLTYFQNEAQLEKSRLLSDRFSAERPKGSFSTLEIQRTEQGDSAMYLCASSTRGDGGYTFGSGTRLTVV.